This is a list of T cell receptor beta chains from one sample in a study of graft-versus-host responses after intestinal transplantation. The antigens these receptors bind are not known. The assay was immunoSEQ multiplex PCR, and TCRdb's table has in-frame clones only and misses some. The sample lists around 90,000 clones; over 85% were seen once. The source material was unstimulated CD8+ T cells sorted from spleen or lymph node cells, sampled before transplant. These receptors were collected from a human donor who was the organ donor for an intestinal transplant. Both conserved end residues are trimmed from each CDR3. Fields, in order: J gene, V gene, D gene, CDR3 protein. A D gene is named only where the DNA matches it firmly.

TRBJ2-2 | TRBV9 | NA | ASSASGVGGGELF
TRBJ2-2 | TRBV19 | NA | ASSPAPSTGELF
TRBJ1-4 | TRBV10-1 | TRBD1 | ASSQRQGLCTRRGRLF
NA | TRBV18 | TRBD1 | ASSPQGAGEQY
TRBJ2-3 | TRBV7-6 | NA | ASSLNRHLTDTQY
TRBJ1-5 | TRBV15 | TRBD1 | ATSSPGTGNQPQH
TRBJ2-7 | TRBV9 | NA | ASSGAGPPYEQY
TRBJ2-3 | TRBV5-6 | TRBD2 | ASSDFGLAGPAWDTQY
TRBJ2-1 | TRBV9 | TRBD2 | ASSLRSGGPPYNEQF
TRBJ2-2 | TRBV21-1 | NA | ASSKEQGAGSGELF
TRBJ2-1 | TRBV27 | NA | ASSLSTERVEQF
TRBJ2-7 | TRBV6-5 | TRBD2 | ASSPTSGGAYEQY
TRBJ2-5 | TRBV27 | NA | ASSYVATTSPETQY